The 16 T cell receptor beta chains listed next were all sequenced from one sample in a study of T cells in Graves' hyperthyroidism and ophthalmopathy. RNA transcripts were the template for amplifying TCR beta CDR3 regions. RT-PCR in the first round (using the HTBI primer set) targeted the TCR CDR3. TCRdb re-derived calls from the multiplex PCR reads in MiXCR, one entry per CDR3 protein. The repertoire holds hundreds of thousands of distinct CDR3 sequences, under 25% seen once, with more than 30% in the top ten. The sequencing input was blood. The receptors originated from a man younger than 45 with Graves' ophthalmopathy.

This clonotype occurred a few times. The chain has TRBV18 and TRBJ2-3; possible D gene TRBD1, 7 bases. The CDR3 loop spans 16 amino acids. V lost 3 bases and J lost 3, with 16 bases in between. Germline CDR1 reads KGHSH; CDR2 reads LQKENI. CDR3 bases: TGTGCCAGCTCACCGAGGACAGGCGGGGAGACAGATACGCAGTATTTT. It codes for CASSPRTGGETDTQYF.

This clonotype was observed many times. V usage is TRBV2 and J usage is TRBJ2-7; TRBD1 matches at 8 bases. The germline V gene encodes CDR1 SNHLY and CDR2 FYNNEI. The CDR3 has 14 residues. V was pared by 8 bases and J by 2 bases, with 8 bases of the junction left unmatched. CDR3 loop: CASRRGQGPYEQYF. In DNA, the CDR3 is TGTGCCAGCCGCCGAGGACAGGGACCCTACGAGCAGTACTTC.

This clonotype was counted at least ten times. The chain joins TRBV28 to TRBJ2-7; TRBD2 agrees at 8 bases. The V and J ends lost 8 bases and 5 bases, in that order; junction bases with no gene match: 11. Germline V lookup: CDR1 MDHEN, CDR2 SYDVKM. CDR3 length: 14 amino acids. CDR3 nucleotide sequence: TGTGCCAGCTCGCTGCTTCGGGAGGGTGACGAGCAGTACTTC. Its protein product is CASSLLREGDEQYF.

This clonotype was seen repeatedly, ten times or more. The V gene is TRBV30, the J gene TRBJ2-1; D is ambiguous. Germline loops: CDR1 GTSNPN, CDR2 SVGIG (reference sequence). The V and J ends lost 0 bases and 9 bases respectively, with 6 bases between them. The length of the CDR3 is 11 residues. The CDR3: CAWSVAAEQFF. DNA for the CDR3: TGTGCCTGGAGTGTAGCAGCTGAGCAGTTCTTC.

This clonotype appeared many times. The chain employs TRBV29-1 and TRBJ1-2; TRBD1 aligns across 8 bases. J gave up 6 bases and V 2 bases, and 5 bases lay outside the gene matches. The germline V gene encodes CDR1 SQVTM and CDR2 ANQGSEA. CDR3 length: 13 residues. CDR3 sequence: CSVERTGSDGYTF. The CDR3 DNA sequence: TGCAGCGTTGAAAGGACAGGGAGCGATGGCTACACCTTC.

The chain carries TRBV6-2 or TRBV6-3 and TRBJ2-7, with D unclear. Germline CDR1 and CDR2: MNHEY and SVGEGT. The CDR3 extends over 13 amino acids. V lost 0 bases, J lost 3 bases, and 6 bases lay in between. The CDR3 nucleotides read TGTGCCAGCAGTTACTCCGAAGACTACGAGCAGTACTTC. This sequence encodes CASSYSEDYEQYF.

This clonotype has just a few counts. The chain uses TRBV7-2 and TRBJ2-1; 12 bases line up with TRBD2. Unmatched junction bases numbered 4, after V lost 1 base and J lost 9 bases. Per germline, CDR1 SGHTA and CDR2 FQGNSA. This CDR3 region has 15 residues. The DNA for the CDR3 is TGTGCCAGCAGCTTAGAACTAGCGGGAGGAGGTGAGCAGTTCTTC. Its translation is CASSLELAGGGEQFF. Drawing the rest from reference TRBV7-2 and TRBJ2-1, the complete variable domain is GAGVSQSPSNKVTEKGKDVELRCDPISGHTALYWYRQSLGQGLEFLIYFQGNSAPDKSGLPSDRFSAERTGGSVSTLTIQRTQQEDSAVYLCASSLELAGGGEQFFGPGTRLTVL.

CDR3 in DNA: TGTGCCAGCAGCTCTCCCGGACTAGCAGTGAACACCGGGGAGCTGTTTTTT. As protein: CASSSPGLAVNTGELFF. This sequence joins TRBV7-6 and TRBJ2-2, with 8 positions matching TRBD2. V shed 4 bases and J 1 base; nucleotides not matched to a gene: 8. There are 17 residues in the CDR3. CDR1 and CDR2 from the germline V gene are SGHVS and FNYEAQ.

This clonotype was seen ten or more times. The rearrangement joins TRBV7-2 to TRBJ2-1, with D hard to call. There are 13 residues in the CDR3. CDR1 and CDR2 from the germline V gene are SGHTA and FQGNSA. Trimming removed 6 bases at V and 1 base at J, with 7 bases between. CDR3 sequence: CASSSTSYNEQFF. Here the CDR3 DNA reads TGTGCCAGCAGTTCAACATCCTACAATGAGCAGTTCTTC. Together with reference TRBV7-2 and TRBJ2-1, the CDR3 gives the full variable domain: GAGVSQSPSNKVTEKGKDVELRCDPISGHTALYWYRQSLGQGLEFLIYFQGNSAPDKSGLPSDRFSAERTGGSVSTLTIQRTQQEDSAVYLCASSSTSYNEQFFGPGTRLTVL.

This clonotype was detected ten times or more. The chain links TRBV2 to TRBJ2-1; D may match TRBD1 or TRBD2 (5 bases each). Trimming shortened V by 5 bases and J by 5 bases, and 10 bases separated the two germline ends. The CDR3 totals 13 residues. The germline V gene has CDR1 SNHLY and CDR2 FYNNEI. The CDR3 DNA is TGTGCCAGCAGTAACTTGGGGGACAATGAGCAGTTCTTC. It is translated as CASSNLGDNEQFF.

This clonotype has only a few counts. One junction end does not reproduce the germline sequence, and a read error may be involved. The chain couples TRBV11-3 to TRBJ2-5, with D maybe TRBD2 (7 bases). The length of the CDR3 is 15 residues. CDR1 is SGHNT and CDR2 is YENEEA in the germline V gene. Here the CDR3 DNA reads TGTGCCTCGAGGGGGGGTTTGAGACTAAAAGAGGCCCAGTACTTC. Protein sequence: CASRGGLRLKEAQYF.

This clonotype was counted many times. Here the CDR3 reads CAWRGGHTEAFF. CDR3 nucleotide sequence: TGTGCCTGGAGGGGGGGGCACACTGAAGCTTTCTTT. V and J are TRBV30 and TRBJ1-1; tentative D call: TRBD1 (6 bases). V was shortened by 3 bases and J by 3 bases, with 8 bases between the two germline ends. CDR1 is GTSNPN, CDR2 SVGIG, per germline (reference sequence). The CDR3 has 12 residues.

This clonotype showed up just a few times. This chain uses TRBV29-1 with TRBJ2-7; D ambiguous. Germline values: CDR1 SQVTM, CDR2 ANQGSEA. The CDR3 spans 12 residues. The V and J ends lost 7 bases and 3 bases respectively, with 13 bases between them. The CDR3 coding sequence is TGCAGCGCCCGTAGGGAAGACTACGAGCAGTACTTC. Its protein product is CSARREDYEQYF.

The V gene is TRBV18, the J gene TRBJ1-3; D call uncertain. The V end was cut by 6 bases, the J end by 4 bases, with 13 bases between. CDR1 is KGHSH, CDR2 LQKENI, per germline. The length of the CDR3 is 14 residues. The CDR3 DNA reads as TGTGCCAGCTCCCCGACGGAGTCCGGAAACACCATATATTTT. Amino acids: CASSPTESGNTIYF.

V usage is TRBV20-1 and J usage is TRBJ2-1, with 9 bases identical to TRBD2. V lost 0 bases, J lost 7 bases, and 13 bases stayed unmatched. Per the germline V gene, CDR1 is DFQATT and CDR2 is SNEGSKA (reference sequence). The CDR3 spans 17 residues. The CDR3 DNA follows: TGCAGTGCTAGAGATCAAAGGAGCGGGAGGCCAGGGAATGAGCAGTTCTTC. It encodes CSARDQRSGRPGNEQFF.

This clonotype was counted many times. The gene calls are TRBV2 and TRBJ2-5, with a weak D call TRBD1 (7 bases). With 4 bases removed from V and 7 bases from J, the gap between germline ends came to 16 bases. The CDR3 is 14 residues long. CDR1 and CDR2 from the germline V gene are SNHLY and FYNNEI. The CDR3 coding sequence is TGTGCCAGCAGTGGCCAGGGGGGCAGTGGGACCCAGTACTTC. Translated: CASSGQGGSGTQYF.